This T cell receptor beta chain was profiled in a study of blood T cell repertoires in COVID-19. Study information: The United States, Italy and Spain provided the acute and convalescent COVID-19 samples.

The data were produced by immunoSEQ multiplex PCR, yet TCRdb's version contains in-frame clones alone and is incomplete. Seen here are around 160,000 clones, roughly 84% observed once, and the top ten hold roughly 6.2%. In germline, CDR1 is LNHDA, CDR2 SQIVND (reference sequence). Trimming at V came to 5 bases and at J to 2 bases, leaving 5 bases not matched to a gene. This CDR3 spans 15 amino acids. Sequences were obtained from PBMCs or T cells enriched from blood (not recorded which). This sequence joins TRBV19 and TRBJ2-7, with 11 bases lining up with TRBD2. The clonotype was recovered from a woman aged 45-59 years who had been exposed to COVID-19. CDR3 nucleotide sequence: TGTGCCAGTAGTGACATAGCGGGAGGGACCTACGAGCAGTACTTC. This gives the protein CASSDIAGGTYEQYF.